This TCR beta chain derives from a study of blood T cell repertoires in COVID-19. Everyone who took part was roughly 18 to 89 years old, and they came from about 25 US areas. Participants were placed into cohorts based on the clinical history they reported. In the original workflow: Estimated nucleated cell counts came from reference gene primer amplification. Only in-frame clones appear in the TCRdb table, and some are missing; sequencing was by immunoSEQ multiplex PCR. That table gives V, J and clone size, and the DNA gave D and trimming. The sample contains 200,000 to 250,000 clones, around nine tenths of which appear only once. At least ten counts were recorded for this clone. CDR1 is SGHRS, CDR2 YFSETQ, per germline. CDR3 length equals 14 residues. Trimming removed 5 bases at V and 0 bases at J, with 10 bases between.

Input material: PBMCs or T cells enriched from blood (not recorded which). The chain couples TRBV5-1 to TRBJ2-3; maybe TRBD2 (6 bases). This sequence was found in a woman in her twenties or thirties who had been exposed to COVID-19. The CDR3 loop is CASRREDSTDTQYF. The CDR3 nucleotides are TGCGCCAGCAGGCGGGAAGATAGCACAGATACGCAGTATTTT.